This T cell receptor (beta chain) derives from a study of OX40 agonist ivuxolimab in advanced cancers. Study overall: An anti-OX40 (CD134) antibody with agonistic activity, ivuxolimab, was administered to patients.

Turning to this clone: Its antigen is unknown.

CDR1 is SEHNR and CDR2 is FQNEAQ in the germline V gene (reference sequence). The V gene end was trimmed by 1 base and the J gene end by 11 bases; junction bases not matched to a gene: 6. The CDR3 sequence is 13 residues long. General study findings and limits: At 0.1 to 3.0 mg/kg, CD4+ and CD8+ blood T cells expanded clonally by week 6. On average, CD8+ T cells showed a greater number of expanded clones than CD4+.

This table comes from immunoSEQ multiplex PCR, and its TCRdb copy is limited to in-frame clones, with some not included. The data hold tens of thousands of clones, with approximately 80% observed a single time. The receptor's source is an adult with an advanced solid tumor such as melanoma, head and neck, liver or kidney cancer. This sample comprised CD4+ or CD8+ T cells sorted from blood, obtained in a trial of the OX40 agonist ivuxolimab. The chain uses TRBV7-9 and TRBJ1-1, with 8 bases matching TRBD1. CDR3 nucleotide sequence: TGTGCCAGCAGCTTAGTTCAGGGGGCGCCGGCTTTCTTT. Its translation is CASSLVQGAPAFF.